Sequencing of this T cell receptor beta chain was carried out in a study of beta chain features in type 1 diabetes. Study in general: Healthy donors resembled patients in age, gender and cell yields.

General study points: Shorter TCRB CDR3s, moderately but significantly so, were found in Type 1 diabetes patients in all four CD4+ subsets. Cells carrying high TCR expression could end up over-represented when cDNA is sequenced.

V lost 3 bases, J lost 3 bases, and 11 bases lay in between. The germline CDR1 and CDR2 sequences are SQVTM and ANQGSEA. CDR3 length: 13 residues. This clone was seen a few times. The antigen remains unidentified. A sort by CD45RO/CCR7/CD25/CD127/CD95/CD27 yielded CD4+ naive, central memory, regulatory and stem cell-like memory cells. Sorted populations all had greater than 98% purity. The authors reverse transcribed all of the isolated RNA, so sequencing captured expressed TCRB transcripts. Data came from immunoSEQ multiplex PCR; TCRdb stores just in-frame clones and leaves some out. Of 150,000 to 200,000 clones listed, about 10% are singletons.

The TCR comes from a woman aged 30 to 39 with type 1 diabetes. The rearrangement links TRBV29-1 to TRBJ1-1; D is uncertain. The sequencing sample was made of central memory CD4+ T cells from blood. CDR3 residues: CSVEAGGYTEAFF. The DNA of the CDR3 is TGCAGCGTTGAGGCAGGAGGATACACTGAAGCTTTCTTT.